The rows below give T cell receptor beta chains drawn from one sample of a study of blood T cell repertoires in COVID-19. Repertoires were generated with immunoSEQ multiplex PCR, while TCRdb's copy carries only in-frame clones and drops some. Of roughly 100,000 clones listed, roughly 72% were seen once; the top ten hold less than 6.5%. Sequenced: peripheral blood. These receptors were taken from a man at least 80 years old with acute or convalescent COVID-19. Both conserved end residues are part of each CDR3. A D gene is named only where the DNA matches it firmly. Clone size is not always given. Where it is, it says once, few, many or a class for expanded clones.

>-|TRBJ2-3|TRBV28|-
CASSNDLGLEVWSLDTQYF
TGTGCCAGCAGTAACGACCTTGGACTTGAAGTTTGGAGTTTAGATACGCAGTATTTT
>-|TRBJ2-1|TRBV7-9|TRBD2
CASNKLAVSSYNEQFF
TGTGCCAGCAACAAGCTAGCGGTAAGCTCCTACAATGAGCAGTTCTTC
>-|TRBJ1-1|TRBV6-5|TRBD1
CASNPDRLSTEAFF
TGTGCCAGCAACCCGGACAGGTTGAGCACTGAAGCTTTCTTT
>-|TRBJ2-4|TRBV15|-
CATSRGDPLEKNIQYF
TGTGCCACCAGCAGGGGAGATCCTCTAGAAAAAAACATTCAGTACTTC
>-|TRBJ2-1|TRBV11-2|-
CASSLVSRYDEQFF
TGTGCCAGCAGCTTAGTTTCCCGCTACGATGAGCAGTTCTTC
>-|TRBJ1-5|TRBV5-5|TRBD1
CASSVVPGQGSNQPQHF
TGTGCCAGCAGCGTAGTACCGGGACAGGGTAGCAATCAGCCCCAGCATTTT
>-|TRBJ2-5|TRBV12-3/TRBV12-4|TRBD2
CASSPGGETQYF
TGTGCCAGCAGTCCGGGGGGGGAGACCCAGTACTTC
>few|TRBJ1-2|TRBV28|TRBD1
CASSSVSEGAWGYTF
TGTGCCAGCAGTTCCGTATCTGAGGGGGCTTGGGGCTACACCTTC
>-|TRBJ2-1|TRBV6-2/TRBV6-3|-
CASSYGGGDWFF
TGTGCCAGCAGTTACGGGGGGGGCGATTGGTTCTTC
>-|TRBJ1-2|TRBV12-3/TRBV12-4|-
CASSSPPGVGYTF
TGTGCCAGCAGTTCCCCCCCAGGGGTTGGCTACACCTTC
>-|TRBJ2-5|TRBV10-3|TRBD2
CAISGSGSMGETQYF
TGTGCCATCAGTGGGAGCGGGAGTATGGGAGAGACCCAGTACTTC
>-|TRBJ2-3|TRBV2|TRBD2
CASSLRTSLAPDTQYF
TGTGCCAGCAGCCTTCGGACTAGCCTCGCACCAGATACGCAGTATTTT
>-|TRBJ2-3|TRBV11-2|-
CASSWDFGDTQYF
TGTGCCAGCAGCTGGGACTTTGGAGATACGCAGTATTTT
>-|TRBJ2-5|TRBV18|-
CASSPSNTFRETQYF
TGTGCCAGCTCACCATCAAACACCTTCCGAGAGACCCAGTACTTC
>once|TRBJ2-5|TRBV2|-
CASSGDSTYQETQYF
TGTGCCAGCAGTGGTGACTCCACTTACCAAGAGACCCAGTACTTC
>-|TRBJ1-2|TRBV13|-
CASSLDSGVYGYTF
TGTGCCAGCAGCTTAGACAGCGGTGTCTATGGCTACACCTTC
>-|TRBJ2-5|TRBV28|-
CASSRTGVRLQETQYF
TGTGCCAGCAGCCGAACAGGCGTTCGACTGCAAGAGACCCAGTACTTC
>-|TRBJ2-7|TRBV14|-
CASNSYEQYF
TGTGCCAGCAACAGCTACGAGCAGTACTTC
>few|TRBJ1-5|TRBV28|TRBD1
CASITGGSGSNQPQHF
TGTGCCAGCATTACAGGGGGCTCAGGAAGCAATCAGCCCCAGCATTTT
>few|TRBJ2-7|TRBV18|-
CASSPEPGYEQYF
TGTGCCAGCTCACCAGAGCCGGGCTACGAGCAGTACTTC
>-|TRBJ2-5|TRBV7-3|TRBD2
CASSLNPPGTSEETQYF
TGTGCCAGCAGCTTAAACCCCCCGGGGACTAGCGAAGAGACCCAGTACTTC
>-|TRBJ1-2|TRBV7-2|-
CASSSGRLMGYTF
TGTGCCAGCAGTTCCGGTCGGTTGATGGGCTACACCTTC
>many|TRBJ1-1|TRBV27|TRBD1
CASSQDRVSTEAFF
TGTGCCAGCAGCCAGGACAGGGTTAGCACTGAAGCTTTCTTT
>once|TRBJ1-2|TRBV28|TRBD1
CASSQYGTGTYGYTF
TGTGCCAGCAGTCAATACGGGACAGGGACCTATGGCTACACCTTC
>many|TRBJ1-3|TRBV4-3|-
CASSQDRSGNTIYF
TGCGCCAGCAGCCAAGACAGATCTGGAAACACCATATATTTT